These T cell receptor beta chains were read from a single sample in a study of blood T cell repertoires in COVID-19. Assay used: immunoSEQ multiplex PCR; TCRdb lists only in-frame clones, some missing. The repertoire consists of about 310,000 clones, with approximately 90% occurring once and the leading ten covering 8% to 10%. The sample taken for sequencing was PBMCs or T cells enriched from blood (not recorded which). The receptors shown here come from a woman aged 40-49 years who had recovered from COVID-19. The CDR3 runs from the conserved cysteine through the conserved F or W. A D gene is named only where the DNA matches it firmly. Part of the rows lack a size; the others show once, few, many or a class for expanded clones.

TRBJ2-6	NA	TRBD2	TRBV6-2/TRBV6-3	CASSYERGVSGANVLTF	TGTGCCAGCAGTTACGAACGGGGGGTCTCTGGGGCCAACGTCCTGACTTTC
TRBJ1-1	NA	NA	TRBV19	CASSWGPGGETEAFF	TGTGCCAGTAGCTGGGGGCCGGGGGGCGAGACTGAAGCTTTCTTT
TRBJ1-1	NA	NA	TRBV2	CASSRVSEAFF	TGTGCCAGCAGCAGGGTAAGCGAAGCTTTCTTT
TRBJ2-1	few	NA	TRBV13	CASSLYGNYNEQFF	TGTGCCAGCAGCTTATACGGGAACTACAATGAGCAGTTCTTC
TRBJ2-2	NA	NA	TRBV2	CASSELEQDTGELFF	TGTGCCAGCAGTGAACTGGAACAGGACACCGGGGAGCTGTTTTTT
TRBJ2-7	NA	NA	TRBV24-1	CATSDSRFASNSYEQYF	TGTGCCACCAGTGACTCCCGCTTTGCGTCAAACTCCTACGAGCAGTACTTC
TRBJ2-5	NA	TRBD2	TRBV12-3/TRBV12-4	CASRVAGVETQYF	TGTGCCAGCAGAGTAGCGGGAGTTGAGACCCAGTACTTC
TRBJ2-7	NA	TRBD2	TRBV7-9	CASSLLAGGRNEQYF	TGTGCCAGCAGCTTACTAGCGGGAGGACGGAACGAGCAGTACTTC
TRBJ1-6	once	NA	TRBV28	CASSSPSGPTPHF	TGTGCCAGCAGTTCCCCCTCGGGTCCGACCCCACACTTT
TRBJ2-7	once	TRBD2	TRBV7-8	CASSPRTSSYEQYF	TGTGCCAGCAGCCCTAGGACTAGCAGCTACGAGCAGTACTTC
TRBJ2-7	NA	TRBD1	TRBV5-1	CASSLVGTGAQEQYF	TGCGCCAGCAGCTTGGTTGGGACAGGGGCCCAAGAGCAGTACTTC
TRBJ2-7	NA	TRBD2	TRBV2	CASSALAGTYEQYF	TGTGCCAGCAGTGCACTAGCGGGGACGTACGAGCAGTACTTC
TRBJ1-2	NA	NA	TRBV19	CASSTGDRLYGYTF	TGTGCCAGTAGTACGGGAGACAGACTCTATGGCTACACCTTC
TRBJ2-2	once	TRBD2	TRBV5-4	CASSEGLAENTGELFF	TGTGCCAGCAGCGAGGGACTAGCGGAGAACACCGGGGAGCTGTTTTTT
TRBJ2-1	NA	NA	TRBV11-1	CASSLEDRPGNEQFF	TGTGCCAGCAGCTTAGAAGACAGGCCTGGTAATGAGCAGTTCTTC
TRBJ1-4	NA	NA	TRBV24-1	CATSDKGEKLFF	TGTGCCACCTCGGACAAGGGTGAAAAACTGTTTTTT
TRBJ2-3	NA	NA	TRBV2	CASSSVTDTQYF	TGTGCCAGCAGTAGCGTAACAGATACGCAGTATTTT
TRBJ1-2	NA	NA	TRBV28	CASRWTPNYGYTF	TGTGCCAGCCGCTGGACACCGAACTATGGCTACACCTTC
TRBJ1-4	NA	TRBD1	TRBV7-9	CASSLEGQSNEKLFF	TGTGCCAGCAGCTTAGAGGGACAGTCTAATGAAAAACTGTTTTTT
TRBJ2-1	NA	TRBD2	TRBV20-1	CSGTSLEQFF	TGCAGCGGGACTAGTCTTGAGCAGTTCTTC
TRBJ2-3	NA	NA	TRBV10-3	CAISEGGPTDTQYF	TGTGCCATCAGTGAGGGCGGGCCCACAGATACGCAGTATTTT
TRBJ2-7	few	TRBD2	TRBV5-6	CASSGMIAGEYEQYF	TGTGCCAGCAGTGGGATGATAGCGGGGGAGTACGAGCAGTACTTC
TRBJ2-4	NA	TRBD2	TRBV5-4	CASSLGGTSGGMKNIQYF	TGTGCCAGCAGCTTGGGCGGGACTAGCGGGGGGATGAAAAACATTCAGTACTTC
TRBJ1-1	once	TRBD1	TRBV5-4	CASSLAGQEITEAFF	TGTGCCAGCAGCTTGGCGGGACAGGAGATCACTGAAGCTTTCTTT
TRBJ2-1	NA	TRBD2	TRBV7-2	CASSLDPGEGIYEQFF	TGTGCCAGCAGCTTAGATCCGGGGGAGGGCATATATGAGCAGTTCTTC
TRBJ1-1	NA	NA	TRBV9	CASSVATAGNTEAFF	TGTGCCAGCAGCGTAGCTACGGCGGGGAACACTGAAGCTTTCTTT
TRBJ1-5	once	NA	TRBV6-5	CASSSTMNQPQHF	TGTGCCAGCAGTTCTACTATGAATCAGCCCCAGCATTTT
TRBJ2-7	NA	TRBD2	TRBV3-1/TRBV3-2	CASSQDLAGGEQYF	TGTGCCAGCAGCCAAGACCTAGCGGGAGGCGAGCAGTACTTC
TRBJ2-7	NA	TRBD1	TRBV10-3	CAISESTGQGSYEQYF	TGTGCCATCAGTGAGTCGACGGGACAGGGGTCCTACGAGCAGTACTTC
TRBJ1-5	NA	NA	TRBV7-8	CASSLEGVYSNQPQHF	TGTGCCAGCAGCTTAGAGGGGGTTTATAGCAATCAGCCCCAGCATTTT
TRBJ2-1	once	NA	TRBV30	CAWMRESYNEQFF	TGTGCCTGGATGAGGGAATCCTACAATGAGCAGTTCTTC
TRBJ2-1	NA	TRBD2	TRBV7-2	CASSSPDLAGEYNEQFF	TGTGCCAGCAGCTCCCCTGACCTAGCGGGGGAATACAATGAGCAGTTCTTC
TRBJ2-3	NA	NA	TRBV11-2	CASSFNTDTQYF	TGTGCCAGCAGCTTTAACACAGATACGCAGTATTTT
TRBJ1-4	NA	NA	TRBV18	CASSPVAPGGEKLFF	TGTGCCAGCTCACCGGTGGCGCCAGGTGGTGAAAAACTGTTTTTT
TRBJ2-1	NA	TRBD1	TRBV7-2	CASSPQGQGDNEQFF	TGTGCCAGCAGCCCCCAGGGACAGGGGGACAATGAGCAGTTCTTC
TRBJ2-7	NA	NA	TRBV28	CASSLMASYEQYF	TGTGCCAGCAGTTTAATGGCTAGCTACGAGCAGTACTTC
TRBJ2-2	NA	TRBD2	TRBV27	CASSFLAGANTGELFF	TGTGCCAGCAGTTTCCTAGCGGGAGCCAACACCGGGGAGCTGTTTTTT
TRBJ2-1	NA	NA	TRBV4-1	CASSQPGAVSYNEQFF	TGCGCCAGCAGCCAACCTGGGGCTGTCTCCTACAATGAGCAGTTCTTC
TRBJ2-1	NA	TRBD1	TRBV5-4	CASSLGTGGFRANEQFF	TGTGCCAGCAGCTTGGGGACAGGGGGCTTCCGGGCCAATGAGCAGTTCTTC
TRBJ1-2	NA	NA	TRBV12-3/TRBV12-4	CASSWRGYTF	TGTGCCAGCAGTTGGAGAGGCTACACCTTC
TRBJ1-1	NA	TRBD1	TRBV2	CASSSPGQGRSTEAFF	TGTGCCAGCAGTAGCCCGGGACAGGGTAGGTCCACTGAAGCTTTCTTT
TRBJ2-5	NA	TRBD1	TRBV2	CASSPDRGYQETQYF	TGTGCCAGCAGTCCAGACAGGGGGTATCAAGAGACCCAGTACTTC
TRBJ2-7	NA	TRBD1	TRBV7-8	CASSKPDRGVTYEQYF	TGTGCCAGCAGCAAACCGGACAGGGGGGTCACCTACGAGCAGTACTTC
TRBJ2-1	NA	TRBD2	TRBV7-3	CASSLTPHGREGNEQFF	TGTGCCAGCAGCTTAACCCCCCACGGGAGGGAGGGCAATGAGCAGTTCTTC
TRBJ2-5	NA	TRBD2	TRBV6-2/TRBV6-3	CASSRGLVGEEETQYF	TGTGCCAGCAGTAGAGGACTAGTGGGGGAGGAAGAGACCCAGTACTTC
TRBJ2-1	NA	NA	TRBV5-4	CASSLGQVNIEQFF	TGTGCCAGCAGCTTGGGACAGGTGAACATTGAGCAGTTCTTC
TRBJ1-3	NA	NA	TRBV5-8	CASSLGQGGTGNTIYF	TGTGCCAGCAGCTTGGGTCAAGGGGGAACAGGAAACACCATATATTTT
TRBJ2-1	NA	TRBD2	TRBV7-9	CASSLVTSGYNEQFF	TGTGCCAGCAGCTTAGTGACTAGCGGCTACAATGAGCAGTTCTTC